Listed below are T cell receptor beta chains from one sample, sequenced in a study of blood T cell repertoires in COVID-19. Libraries were prepared by immunoSEQ multiplex PCR; TCRdb keeps only in-frame clonotypes and omits some of them. Of about 340,000 clones detected, about four fifths appear once; the ten largest clones hold 2.5% to 3%. Sequenced material: peripheral blood. The receptors here all came from a man younger than 45 with active or convalescent COVID-19. Both conserved end residues are part of each CDR3. Each record gives: J gene, V gene, D gene, CDR3 length, clone size, CDR3 DNA, CDR3 protein. The D gene is left open where the match is weak. Clone size is given for some rows only: seen once, a few or many times, or a class if the clone is expanded.

J: TRBJ2-5
V: TRBV30
D: TRBD2
length: 12
size: -
DNA: TGTGCCTGGGCTGGGACTAGAGAGACCCAGTACTTC
CDR3: CAWAGTRETQYF

J: TRBJ2-7
V: TRBV20-1
D: -
length: 10
size: -
DNA: TGCAGTGCTGGCCCCTACGAGCAGTACTTC
CDR3: CSAGPYEQYF

J: TRBJ2-1
V: TRBV5-1
D: -
length: 15
size: once
DNA: TGCGCCAGCAGCTTTGAGGCTAGCTCCTACAATGAGCAGTTCTTC
CDR3: CASSFEASSYNEQFF

J: TRBJ1-2
V: TRBV2
D: -
length: 13
size: few
DNA: TGTGCCATCAGAACCGGACTCGGCTTAGGCTACACCTTC
CDR3: CAIRTGLGLGYTF

J: TRBJ1-3
V: TRBV12-3/TRBV12-4
D: -
length: 13
size: -
DNA: TGTGCCAGCAGTTTATTTAGGAGCGACACCATATATTTT
CDR3: CASSLFRSDTIYF

J: TRBJ2-7
V: TRBV7-9
D: TRBD2
length: 16
size: -
DNA: TGTGCCAGCAGCTCTAGCGGGGGGGTGAAGTCCTACGAGCAGTACTTC
CDR3: CASSSSGGVKSYEQYF

J: TRBJ1-6
V: TRBV19
D: -
length: 15
size: -
DNA: TGTGCCAGTAGAACCCGACATTACGAAAATTCACCCCTCCACTTT
CDR3: CASRTRHYENSPLHF

J: TRBJ1-5
V: TRBV27
D: -
length: 16
size: -
DNA: TGTGCCAGCAGGTCGATCGGCGAGGCGGGTAATCAGCCCCAGCATTTT
CDR3: CASRSIGEAGNQPQHF

J: TRBJ2-7
V: TRBV5-8
D: TRBD1
length: 16
size: -
DNA: TGTGCCAGCAGCTGGGAAACAGGGGGCGTCTCCTACGAGCAGTACTTC
CDR3: CASSWETGGVSYEQYF

J: TRBJ2-5
V: TRBV11-3
D: -
length: 13
size: -
DNA: TGTGCCAGCAGCTTATTGCGGCCCGAGACCCAGTACTTC
CDR3: CASSLLRPETQYF

J: TRBJ1-1
V: TRBV28
D: -
length: 13
size: -
DNA: TGTGCCAGCAGGGGGGGAATGAACACTGAAGCTTTCTTT
CDR3: CASRGGMNTEAFF

J: TRBJ2-1
V: TRBV6-6
D: TRBD2
length: 14
size: few
DNA: TGTGCCAGCAGGGAACTAGCGGGGGACAATGAGCAGTTCTTC
CDR3: CASRELAGDNEQFF